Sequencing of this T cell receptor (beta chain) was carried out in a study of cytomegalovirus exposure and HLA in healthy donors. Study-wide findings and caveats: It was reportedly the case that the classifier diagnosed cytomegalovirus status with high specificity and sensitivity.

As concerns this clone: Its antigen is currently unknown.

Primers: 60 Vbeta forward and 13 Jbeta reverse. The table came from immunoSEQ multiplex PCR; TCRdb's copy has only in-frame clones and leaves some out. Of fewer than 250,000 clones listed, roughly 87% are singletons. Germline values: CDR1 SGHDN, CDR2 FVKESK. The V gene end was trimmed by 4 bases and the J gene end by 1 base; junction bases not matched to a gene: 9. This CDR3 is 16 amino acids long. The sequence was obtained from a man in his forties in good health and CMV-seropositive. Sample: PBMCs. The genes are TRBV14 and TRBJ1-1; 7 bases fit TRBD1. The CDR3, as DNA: TGTGCCAGCAGCCTTCTAACAGGGGCGGGGAACACTGAAGCTTTCTTT. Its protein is CASSLLTGAGNTEAFF.